The rows below give T cell receptor beta chains drawn from one sample of a study of blood T cell repertoires in COVID-19. Repertoires were generated with immunoSEQ multiplex PCR, while TCRdb's copy carries only in-frame clones and drops some. The table has tens of thousands of clones, approximately 88% seen once. Sequencing was done on a sample of peripheral blood. These receptors all stem from a human donor in a cohort sampled during active COVID-19. Each CDR3 is given with its conserved first and last residue. The D gene is left open where the match is weak. A clone size is listed for some rows: how often the clone was seen (once, few, many), or a class if it is expanded.

j_call d_call v_call clone_size cdr3_aa cdr3_nt
TRBJ1-5 - TRBV9 - CASSVASGDQPQHF TGTGCCAGCAGCGTAGCTAGCGGGGATCAGCCCCAGCATTTT
TRBJ1-1 - TRBV7-9 - CASSWEGGLTGEAFF TGTGCCAGCAGCTGGGAGGGGGGCCTTACGGGTGAAGCTTTCTTT
TRBJ2-7 TRBD2 TRBV7-9 medium-sized CASSHPRLAGGYEQYF TGTGCCAGCAGCCACCCAAGACTAGCGGGGGGCTACGAGCAGTACTTC
TRBJ2-1 TRBD1 TRBV10-2 - CASSEGTGGVGHNEQFF TGCGCCAGCAGTGAGGGGACAGGGGGCGTCGGGCACAATGAGCAGTTCTTC
TRBJ2-2 TRBD2 TRBV9 few CASTSGRGGTGELFF TGTGCCAGCACCTCCGGGCGGGGGGGCACCGGGGAGCTGTTTTTT
TRBJ2-7 - TRBV20-1 - CSAGSGTLKYF TGCAGTGCTGGGTCCGGGACATTAAAGTACTTC
TRBJ2-1 TRBD2 TRBV28 - CASTRGREGYNEQFF TGTGCCAGCACTAGGGGGCGGGAGGGGTACAATGAGCAGTTCTTC
TRBJ1-4 TRBD1 TRBV28 - CASSLTQTGEFEKLFF TGTGCCAGCAGTCTCACTCAAACAGGGGAGTTCGAAAAACTGTTTTTT
TRBJ2-7 - TRBV10-3 once CAISESGAGSGVYEQYF TGTGCCATCAGTGAGTCGGGAGCAGGAAGTGGAGTCTACGAGCAGTACTTC
TRBJ2-7 TRBD2 TRBV19 - CASSITSGRAEEQYF TGTGCCAGTAGTATAACTAGCGGGAGGGCCGAAGAGCAGTACTTC
TRBJ2-3 - TRBV4-2 - CASSPRGAGRPDTQYF TGTGCCAGCAGCCCCCGGGGGGCGGGCAGGCCAGATACGCAGTATTTT
TRBJ2-6 TRBD1 TRBV5-4 - CASSLRQGAQSGANVLTF TGTGCCAGCAGCCTGCGACAGGGGGCGCAGTCTGGGGCCAACGTCCTGACTTTC
TRBJ1-1 - TRBV7-9 - CASSRTGDTEAFF TGTGCCAGCAGCCGGACGGGGGACACTGAAGCTTTCTTT
TRBJ2-1 - TRBV19 - CASSILNEAGALRNEQFF TGTGCCAGTAGTATTTTAAACGAGGCGGGGGCCCTCCGGAATGAGCAGTTCTTC
TRBJ1-6 - TRBV3-1/TRBV3-2 - CASSQDSSNSPLHF TGTGCCAGCAGCCAAGATTCCAGTAATTCACCCCTCCACTTT
TRBJ1-1 - TRBV27 - CASSLSGFGSTEAFF TGTGCCAGCAGTTTATCCGGGTTCGGGAGCACTGAAGCTTTCTTT
TRBJ1-4 - TRBV18 - CASSRPGTNEKLFF TGTGCCAGCTCTCGACCGGGAACTAATGAAAAACTGTTTTTT
TRBJ2-3 TRBD2 TRBV25-1 - CASSLTSGGADTQYF TGTGCCAGCAGTTTGACTAGCGGGGGGGCAGATACGCAGTATTTT
TRBJ1-2 TRBD1 TRBV9 few CASSVGDRQGYGYTF TGTGCCAGCAGCGTAGGGGACCGACAGGGCTATGGCTACACCTTC
TRBJ2-7 - TRBV3-1/TRBV3-2 - CASSQVPGTSRYEQYF TGTGCCAGCAGCCAAGTCCCCGGGACTTCCCGCTACGAGCAGTACTTC
TRBJ2-3 - TRBV2 - CASSVEAGGTDTQYF TGTGCCAGCAGTGTTGAGGCAGGGGGCACAGATACGCAGTATTTT
TRBJ2-5 - TRBV5-1 - CASNPGGGGETQYF TGCGCCAGCAACCCCGGAGGGGGGGGAGAGACCCAGTACTTC
TRBJ1-2 TRBD1 TRBV2 - CASSDRTGMYGYTF TGTGCCAGCAGTGATAGGACAGGGATGTACGGCTACACCTTC
TRBJ2-7 - TRBV18 - CASSITGTKSYEQYF TGTGCCAGCTCAATAACCGGGACAAAGTCCTACGAGCAGTACTTC
TRBJ2-3 TRBD1 TRBV7-3 - CASSHAGQGLRAQYF TGTGCCAGCTCCCACGCGGGACAGGGCCTGAGAGCGCAGTATTTT
TRBJ2-7 - TRBV6-1 - CASSETTGSLREQYF TGTGCCAGCAGTGAAACCACAGGGAGTTTGCGCGAGCAGTACTTC
TRBJ2-7 - TRBV27 - CASSPVGLIAYEQYF TGTGCCAGCAGTCCCGTAGGACTGATAGCTTACGAGCAGTACTTC
TRBJ1-5 TRBD1 TRBV2 few CASRGTGVNSNQPQHF TGTGCCAGCAGGGGGACAGGGGTTAATAGCAATCAGCCCCAGCATTTT
TRBJ1-6 TRBD1 TRBV28 - CASSPSGQGQGSPLHF TGTGCCAGCAGTCCCTCGGGACAGGGGCAGGGCTCACCCCTCCACTTT
TRBJ1-5 - TRBV5-5 - CASSLGQINQPQHF TGTGCCAGCAGCTTGGGACAGATCAATCAGCCCCAGCATTTT
TRBJ2-7 TRBD2 TRBV20-1 - CSARGSYEQYF TGCAGTGCTCGCGGGAGTTACGAGCAGTACTTC
TRBJ1-5 - TRBV6-6 - CASTQGYSNQPQHF TGTGCCAGCACCCAGGGGTACAGCAATCAGCCCCAGCATTTT
TRBJ1-2 - TRBV10-3 - CAISDPPGEANYGYTF TGTGCCATCAGTGATCCCCCCGGGGAGGCTAACTATGGCTACACCTTC
TRBJ1-2 TRBD1 TRBV5-1 - CASSSSTGGEGGYTF TGCGCCAGCAGCTCGTCCACAGGGGGCGAGGGTGGCTACACCTTC
TRBJ1-1 - TRBV7-9 - CASSLGGSMNTEAFF TGTGCCAGCAGCTTAGGAGGCAGCATGAACACTGAAGCTTTCTTT
TRBJ1-5 TRBD1 TRBV5-8 once CASSLPRGLGNQPQHF TGTGCCAGCAGCTTGCCCAGGGGGCTTGGCAATCAGCCCCAGCATTTT
TRBJ1-4 - TRBV6-5 - CASSLQGTTNEKLFF TGTGCCAGCAGTCTACAGGGTACAACTAATGAAAAACTGTTTTTT
TRBJ2-6 TRBD1 TRBV5-1 - CASSLLGTGTSGANVLTF TGCGCCAGCAGCCTACTTGGGACAGGGACTTCTGGGGCCAACGTCCTGACTTTC
TRBJ1-4 TRBD1 TRBV28 - CASGQGVIEKLFF TGTGCCAGCGGACAGGGAGTAATTGAAAAACTGTTTTTT
TRBJ1-6 - TRBV7-9 - CASSLLGGMSISPLHF TGTGCCAGCAGCTTATTGGGAGGAATGAGCATTTCACCCCTCCACTTT
TRBJ1-3 - TRBV5-1 once CASSFGGVGNTIYF TGCGCCAGCAGCTTCGGAGGGGTGGGAAACACCATATATTTT
TRBJ2-3 TRBD2 TRBV10-2 - CATIPLAGVTDTQYF TGCGCCACCATTCCCCTAGCGGGGGTCACAGATACGCAGTATTTT